A single sample gave rise to the 4 T cell receptor beta chains below, sequenced in a study of cytomegalovirus exposure and HLA in healthy donors. With 60 Vbeta and 13 Jbeta primers, the PCR was carried out. The protocol was immunoSEQ multiplex PCR, while the TCRdb copy is restricted to in-frame clones and leaves out a portion. The table shows under 300,000 clones, with around 81% occurring only once. Specimen: PBMCs. Receptor source: a woman aged 60 to 75 in good health and CMV-seropositive.

The chain couples TRBV30 to TRBJ2-5; a weak D match, TRBD2 (5 bases). Germline assignment: CDR1 GTSNPN and CDR2 SVGIG (reference sequence). The CDR3 contains 11 residues. The V end was cut by 1 base, the J end by 5 bases, with 5 bases between. CDR3 protein: CAWSAGETQYF. CDR3 bases: TGTGCCTGGAGTGCGGGGGAGACCCAGTACTTC.

The CDR3 is CASSAEGLRGGGQYF. DNA of the CDR3: TGTGCCAGCAGCGCGGAGGGATTAAGGGGCGGGGGCCAGTACTTC. The gene calls are TRBV7-8 and TRBJ2-5; TRBD2 matches at 7 bases. Germline CDR1 and CDR2: SGHVS and FQNEAQ. The CDR3 consists of 15 residues. Trimming at V came to 5 bases and at J to 10 bases, leaving 16 bases not matched to a gene.

V is TRBV5-1 and J is TRBJ1-2, with 11 bases that match TRBD1. Germline-derived CDR1 and CDR2 are SGHRS and YFSETQ. There are 15 residues in the CDR3. The V gene end was trimmed by 5 bases and the J gene end by 4 bases; junction bases not matched to a gene: 7. The CDR3 sequence is CASREGQGVGYGYTF. DNA for the CDR3: TGCGCCAGCAGGGAGGGACAGGGGGTCGGCTATGGCTACACCTTC.

This clone was recorded a few times. DNA of the CDR3: TGTGCCAGCAGTGAAGCGGGAGGAAGGAACAATGAGCAGTTCTTC. This gives the protein CASSEAGGRNNEQFF. The rearrangement joins TRBV6-1 to TRBJ2-1; possibly TRBD2 for D (6 bases). The CDR3 sequence is 15 residues long. Trimming took off 0 bases at V and 5 bases at J, with 11 bases between the two ends. Germline CDR1 reads MNHNS; CDR2 reads SASEGT.